The 15 T cell receptor beta chains below all came from one sample that was sequenced in a study of control samples from healthy donors and cancer patients. The protocol was immunoSEQ multiplex PCR, while the TCRdb copy is restricted to in-frame clones and leaves out a portion. This table has tens of thousands of clones, about 95% appearing once. Input material: blood. These receptors came from a woman aged 30 to 39 in good health.

V and J are TRBV20-1 and TRBJ2-1; D not resolved. This CDR3 spans 12 amino acids. V was shortened by 3 bases and J by 5 bases, with 8 bases between the two germline ends. The germline CDR1 and CDR2 sequences are DFQATT and SNEGSKA (reference sequence). The CDR3 here is CSASGRNNEQFF. CDR3 bases: TGCAGTGCTAGTGGAAGGAACAATGAGCAGTTCTTC.

The CDR3: CANTTDRTGELFF. As DNA, the CDR3 is TGTGCCAATACGACCGACAGGACCGGGGAGCTGTTTTTT. The genes are TRBV15 and TRBJ2-2, with D maybe TRBD1 (6 bases). The germline CDR1 and CDR2 sequences are LNHNV and YYDKDF (reference sequence). The CDR3 is 13 residues long. Trimming removed 10 bases from V and 5 bases from J, with 14 bases in between.

The chain is built from TRBV30 and TRBJ1-6; D perhaps matches TRBD1 (6 bases). CDR3 size: 16 residues. The germline gives CDR1 GTSNPN, CDR2 SVGIG (reference sequence). V was trimmed by 3 bases and J by 7 bases, leaving 19 bases between them. CDR3 loop: CAWSLGTTYLNSPLHF. The CDR3 DNA follows: TGTGCCTGGAGCTTGGGGACAACATATTTGAATTCACCCCTCCACTTT.

The DNA for the CDR3 is TGTGCCAGCAGACCGGGGGGAGGGTTTAACACTGAAGCTTTCTTT. Protein sequence: CASRPGGGFNTEAFF. The chain uses TRBV7-3 and TRBJ1-1, with a weak D call TRBD1 (5 bases). This CDR3 is built from 15 residues. Germline CDR1 reads SGHTA; CDR2 reads FQGTGA. Trimming cost V 6 bases and J 2 bases, with 16 bases left between them.

The rearrangement joins TRBV28 to TRBJ2-1; weak D call: TRBD2 (6 bases). V was pared by 4 bases and J by 1 base, with 17 bases between. Germline lookup yields CDR1 MDHEN and CDR2 SYDVKM. The CDR3 has 17 amino acids. CDR3 sequence reads: CASSSSISGRSYNEQFF. CDR3 coding DNA: TGTGCCAGCAGTTCCTCTATTTCGGGGAGGTCCTACAATGAGCAGTTCTTC. The complete variable domain, with remaining parts taken from reference TRBV28 and TRBJ2-1, reads DVKVTQSSRYLVKRTGEKVFLECVQDMDHENMFWYRQDPGLGLRLIYFSYDVKMKEKGDIPEGYSVSREKKERFSLILESASTNQTSMYLCASSSSISGRSYNEQFFGPGTRLTVL.

V and J are TRBV7-6 and TRBJ2-3; 9 bases align to TRBD1. This CDR3 region has 16 residues. Germline assignment: CDR1 SGHVS and CDR2 FNYEAQ. Losses at the gene ends were 3 bases for V and 2 bases for J; bases not matched to a gene: 6. DNA for the CDR3: TGTGCCAGCAGCTTTACAGGGGGCGAATACACAGATACGCAGTATTTT. Protein product: CASSFTGGEYTDTQYF.

V is TRBV2 and J is TRBJ1-5; D gene unclear. V was shortened by 1 base and J by 6 bases, with 7 bases between the two germline ends. The CDR3 contains 13 residues. Germline assignment: CDR1 SNHLY and CDR2 FYNNEI. CDR3 in DNA: TGTGCCAGCAGTGAAGGGGGAGGTCAGCCCCAGCATTTT. Encoded protein: CASSEGGGQPQHF.

The sample holds one count of this clone. The chain is built from TRBV19 and TRBJ1-6; no reliable D call. The CDR3 runs to 13 residues. Germline lookup yields CDR1 LNHDA and CDR2 SQIVND (reference sequence). V was shortened by 2 bases and J by 6 bases, with 5 bases between the two germline ends. The CDR3 region is CASSIMGNSPLHF. The CDR3 coding sequence is TGTGCCAGTAGTATAATGGGTAATTCACCCCTCCACTTT. The full variable domain, rest sourced from reference TRBV19 and TRBJ1-6, is DGGITQSPKYLFRKEGQNVTLSCEQNLNHDAMYWYRQDPGQGLRLIYYSQIVNDFQKGDIAEGYSVSREKKESFPLTVTSAQKNPTAFYLCASSIMGNSPLHFGNGTRLTVT.

This chain links TRBV5-8 with TRBJ2-7; possibly TRBD2 for D (5 bases). Germline V gene sequence: CDR1 SGHTS, CDR2 YDEGEE. CDR3 length: 13 amino acids. V was pared by 4 bases and J by 3 bases, with 11 bases between. As DNA, the CDR3 is TGTGCCAGCAGCCCTCGGGAAAGCTACGAGCAGTACGTC. It encodes CASSPRESYEQYV.

The J gene is TRBJ1-3, the V gene TRBV7-9, with D unclear. The germline V and J ends were trimmed by 6 bases and 4 bases, with 13 bases remaining between them. Germline values: CDR1 SEHNR, CDR2 FQNEAQ (reference sequence). This CDR3 contains 14 residues. The CDR3 is CASRTGSTGNTIYF. The CDR3 nucleotides read TGTGCCAGCAGGACGGGGTCTACCGGAAACACCATATATTTT.

The CDR3 DNA reads as TGTGCCAGCATTCGAAAGGGGACAAACAGGGGGCATAACTATGGCTACACCTTC. Its protein is CASIRKGTNRGHNYGYTF. This sequence joins TRBV6-6 and TRBJ1-2; 9 bases fit TRBD1. CDR1 is MNHNY, CDR2 SVGAGI, per germline (reference sequence). Losses at the gene ends were 7 bases for V and 1 base for J; bases not matched to a gene: 16. The CDR3 has 18 residues.

The chain employs TRBV19 and TRBJ1-2; 9 nucleotides agree with TRBD1. The CDR3 sequence is 13 residues long. The germline V gene has CDR1 LNHDA and CDR2 SQIVND (reference sequence). Trimming at V came to 4 bases and at J to 7 bases, leaving 4 bases not matched to a gene. The CDR3 region has the DNA TGTGCCAGTAGTAGGGACAGGGAGATTGGCTACACCTTC. It is translated as CASSRDREIGYTF.

The chain uses TRBV5-1 and TRBJ1-2; D is possibly TRBD1 (5 bases). Germline V lookup: CDR1 SGHRS, CDR2 YFSETQ. With 0 bases removed from V and 0 bases from J, the gap between germline ends came to 6 bases. The CDR3 has 14 residues. This CDR3 reads CASSLGQSNYGYTF. CDR3 nucleotides: TGCGCCAGCAGCTTGGGACAGTCTAACTATGGCTACACCTTC.

This chain joins TRBV3-1 (or the pseudogene TRBV3-2) and TRBJ1-5; 7 nucleotides agree with TRBD1. The CDR3 loop spans 16 amino acids. The germline gives CDR1 LGHDT, CDR2 YNNKEL (reference sequence). The V segment lost 4 bases and the J segment 5 bases; nucleotides outside the gene matches: 11. CDR3 sequence reads: CASSPRPGGADQPQHF. The CDR3 DNA is TGTGCCAGCAGCCCCCGGCCAGGGGGAGCGGATCAGCCCCAGCATTTT.

The rearrangement links TRBV14 to TRBJ2-7, with 7 bases identical to TRBD1. This CDR3 has 14 residues. After removal of 3 bases from V and 4 bases from J, the junction contained 6 bases not matched to a gene. Germline V lookup: CDR1 SGHDN, CDR2 FVKESK. The DNA of the CDR3 is TGTGCCAGCAGCCATAGACAGGGCAGTTACGAGCAGTACTTC. Its translation: CASSHRQGSYEQYF. Full variable domain (remainder filled in from reference TRBV14 and TRBJ2-7): EAGVTQFPSHSVIEKGQTVTLRCDPISGHDNLYWYRRVMGKEIKFLLHFVKESKQDESGMPNNRFLAERTGGTYSTLKVQPAELEDSGVYFCASSHRQGSYEQYFGPGTRLTVT.